This is a list of T cell receptor beta chains from one sample in a study of blood T cell repertoires in COVID-19. Profiled with immunoSEQ multiplex PCR; TCRdb holds only in-frame clones, not every one. The table includes about 210,000 clones, about 88% detected once. Sequenced: peripheral blood. Receptor source: a man aged 55 to 70 with acute or convalescent COVID-19. Both conserved end residues are part of each CDR3. The D gene is left open where the match is weak. Only part of the rows carry a size: once, few, many, or a class if the clone is expanded.

CDR3: CASTPPGRATEAFF
DNA: TGCGCCAGCACCCCCCCGGGGAGGGCCACTGAAGCTTTCTTT
V: TRBV4-1
D: NA
size: NA
J: TRBJ1-1

CDR3: CASSWEPQYYGYTF
DNA: TGTGCCAGCAGTTGGGAGCCTCAGTACTATGGCTACACCTTC
V: TRBV27
D: NA
size: NA
J: TRBJ1-2

CDR3: CAWSQFSTDTQYF
DNA: TGTGCCTGGTCGCAGTTTAGCACAGATACGCAGTATTTT
V: TRBV30
D: NA
size: NA
J: TRBJ2-3

CDR3: CASSRTGGNTGELFF
DNA: TGTGCCAGTAGTAGGACAGGGGGGAACACCGGGGAGCTGTTTTTT
V: TRBV19
D: TRBD1
size: NA
J: TRBJ2-2

CDR3: CASSVGGAGATRDETQYF
DNA: TGTGCCAGCAGCGTAGGGGGAGCGGGGGCGACGCGTGACGAGACCCAGTACTTC
V: TRBV9
D: TRBD2
size: NA
J: TRBJ2-5

CDR3: CASSIVLRDWGTEAFF
DNA: TGTGCCAGTAGTATAGTACTAAGGGACTGGGGCACTGAAGCTTTCTTT
V: TRBV19
D: NA
size: once
J: TRBJ1-1

CDR3: CASSQVGQMTGELFF
DNA: TGCGCCAGCAGCCAAGTAGGACAGATGACCGGGGAGCTGTTTTTT
V: TRBV4-3
D: NA
size: NA
J: TRBJ2-2

CDR3: CAWIKRRGHGYGYTF
DNA: TGTGCCTGGATAAAGCGGAGGGGGCATGGCTATGGCTACACCTTC
V: TRBV30
D: TRBD1
size: NA
J: TRBJ1-2

CDR3: CASRGQGLLQSDTQYF
DNA: TGTGCCAGCAGGGGACAGGGGTTGTTACAGTCAGATACGCAGTATTTT
V: TRBV2
D: TRBD1
size: NA
J: TRBJ2-3

CDR3: CATTRTSGGIQETQYF
DNA: TGTGCCACAACACGGACTAGCGGGGGGATACAAGAGACCCAGTACTTC
V: TRBV5-6
D: TRBD2
size: NA
J: TRBJ2-5

CDR3: CASSRFGGDTQYF
DNA: TGTGCCAGCAGTCGCTTCGGGGGAGATACGCAGTATTTT
V: TRBV6-5
D: NA
size: NA
J: TRBJ2-3

CDR3: CASSREGRGIYNEQFF
DNA: TGCGCCAGCAGCCGGGAGGGTCGAGGAATCTACAATGAGCAGTTCTTC
V: TRBV5-1
D: TRBD2
size: NA
J: TRBJ2-1

CDR3: CASSIAGKGFTDTQYF
DNA: TGTGCCAGTAGTATAGCTGGGAAGGGGTTCACAGATACGCAGTATTTT
V: TRBV19
D: NA
size: NA
J: TRBJ2-3

CDR3: CASSLAASSYNEQFF
DNA: TGTGCCAGCAGCTTAGCGGCTAGCTCCTACAATGAGCAGTTCTTC
V: TRBV11-1
D: NA
size: NA
J: TRBJ2-1

CDR3: CASRRRGGNQETQYF
DNA: TGTGCCAGCAGACGCAGGGGTGGTAATCAGGAGACCCAGTACTTC
V: TRBV7-9
D: NA
size: once
J: TRBJ2-5

CDR3: CARSPHGTSGGLSTDTQYF
DNA: TGTGCCAGAAGCCCACATGGGACTAGCGGGGGGCTTAGCACAGATACGCAGTATTTT
V: TRBV5-3
D: TRBD2
size: NA
J: TRBJ2-3

CDR3: CASSSSLGGYSYNEQFF
DNA: TGTGCCAGCAGTTCGTCATTGGGGGGATACTCCTACAATGAGCAGTTCTTC
V: TRBV6-2/TRBV6-3
D: NA
size: NA
J: TRBJ2-1

CDR3: CASGLGPTSGGPETQYF
DNA: TGTGCTAGTGGTTTGGGGCCGACTAGCGGGGGGCCCGAGACCCAGTACTTC
V: TRBV12-5
D: TRBD2
size: NA
J: TRBJ2-5

CDR3: CASSLGGYADTEAFF
DNA: TGTGCCAGCAGCTTGGGGGGTTATGCGGACACTGAAGCTTTCTTT
V: TRBV11-3
D: NA
size: NA
J: TRBJ1-1

CDR3: CASSLSGSLNYRYTF
DNA: TGTGCCAGCAGTTTATCCGGGTCCCTGAACTATCGCTACACCTTC
V: TRBV28
D: NA
size: NA
J: TRBJ1-2

CDR3: CASRDQRGSTDTQYF
DNA: TGTGCCAGCAGAGACCAGCGGGGGAGCACAGATACGCAGTATTTT
V: TRBV5-4
D: TRBD2
size: NA
J: TRBJ2-3

CDR3: CASRADSLNSPLHF
DNA: TGCGCCAGCAGAGCGGACAGCTTGAATTCACCCCTCCACTTT
V: TRBV5-1
D: NA
size: NA
J: TRBJ1-6

CDR3: CASSPPPRPGTEAFF
DNA: TGTGCCAGCTCACCACCGCCCAGACCGGGCACTGAAGCTTTCTTT
V: TRBV18
D: NA
size: NA
J: TRBJ1-1